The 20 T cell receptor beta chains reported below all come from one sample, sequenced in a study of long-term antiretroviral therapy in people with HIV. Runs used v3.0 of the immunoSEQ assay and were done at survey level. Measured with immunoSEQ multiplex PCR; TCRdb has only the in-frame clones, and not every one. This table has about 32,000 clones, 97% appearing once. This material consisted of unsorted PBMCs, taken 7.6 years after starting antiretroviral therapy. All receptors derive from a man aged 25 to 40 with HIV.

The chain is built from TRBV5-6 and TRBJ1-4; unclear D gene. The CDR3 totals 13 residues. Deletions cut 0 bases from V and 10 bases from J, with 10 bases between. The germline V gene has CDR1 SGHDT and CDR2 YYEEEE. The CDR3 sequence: CASSLAQASKLFF. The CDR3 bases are TGTGCCAGCAGCTTGGCGCAGGCCTCAAAACTGTTTTTT.

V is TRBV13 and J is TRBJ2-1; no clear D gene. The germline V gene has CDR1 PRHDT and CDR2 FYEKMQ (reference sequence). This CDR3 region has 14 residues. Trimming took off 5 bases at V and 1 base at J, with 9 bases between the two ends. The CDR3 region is CASSPPGSYNEQFF. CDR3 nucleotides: TGTGCCAGCAGCCCTCCCGGATCCTACAATGAGCAGTTCTTC.

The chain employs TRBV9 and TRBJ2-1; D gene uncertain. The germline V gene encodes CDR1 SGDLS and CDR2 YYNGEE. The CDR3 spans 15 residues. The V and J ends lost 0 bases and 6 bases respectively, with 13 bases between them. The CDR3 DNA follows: TGTGCCAGCAGCGTAGAGACCGGGCCCGCCAATGAGCAGTTCTTC. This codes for CASSVETGPANEQFF.

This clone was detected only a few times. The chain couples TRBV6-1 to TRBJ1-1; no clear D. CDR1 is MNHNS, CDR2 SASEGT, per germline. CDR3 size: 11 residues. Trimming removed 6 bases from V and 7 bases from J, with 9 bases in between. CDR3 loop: CASRWNLEAFF. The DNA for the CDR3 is TGTGCCAGCAGGTGGAACCTTGAAGCTTTCTTT.

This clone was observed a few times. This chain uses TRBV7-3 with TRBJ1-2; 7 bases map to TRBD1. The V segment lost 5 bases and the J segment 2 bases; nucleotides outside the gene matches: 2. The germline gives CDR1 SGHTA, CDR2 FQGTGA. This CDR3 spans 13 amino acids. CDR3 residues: CASSQDRNYGYTF. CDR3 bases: TGTGCCAGCAGCCAGGACAGGAACTATGGCTACACCTTC.

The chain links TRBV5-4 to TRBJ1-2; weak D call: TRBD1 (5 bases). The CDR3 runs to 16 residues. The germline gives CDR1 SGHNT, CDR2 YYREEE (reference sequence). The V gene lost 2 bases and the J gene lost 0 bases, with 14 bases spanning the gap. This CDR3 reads CASSLGPGASNYGYTF. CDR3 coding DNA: TGTGCCAGCAGCTTAGGTCCCGGGGCCTCTAACTATGGCTACACCTTC.

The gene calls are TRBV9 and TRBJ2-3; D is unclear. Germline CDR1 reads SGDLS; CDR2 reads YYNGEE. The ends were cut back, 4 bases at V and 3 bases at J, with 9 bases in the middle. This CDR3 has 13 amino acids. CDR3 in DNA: TGTGCCAGCAGCCCCCATTCTACAGATACGCAGTATTTT. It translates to CASSPHSTDTQYF.

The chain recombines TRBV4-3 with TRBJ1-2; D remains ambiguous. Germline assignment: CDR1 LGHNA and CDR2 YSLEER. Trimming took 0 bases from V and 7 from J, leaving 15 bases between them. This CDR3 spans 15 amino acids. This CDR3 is CASSQDLTTSVGYTF. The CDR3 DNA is TGCGCCAGCAGCCAAGATCTGACCACTTCCGTTGGCTACACCTTC.

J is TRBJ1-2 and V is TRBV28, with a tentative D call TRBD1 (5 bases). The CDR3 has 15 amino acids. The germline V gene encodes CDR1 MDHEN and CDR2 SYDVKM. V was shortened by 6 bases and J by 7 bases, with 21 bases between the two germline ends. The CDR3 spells CASSASLGGGTGYTF. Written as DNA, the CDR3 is TGTGCCAGCAGCGCTTCCCTCGGTGGTGGGACTGGCTACACCTTC.

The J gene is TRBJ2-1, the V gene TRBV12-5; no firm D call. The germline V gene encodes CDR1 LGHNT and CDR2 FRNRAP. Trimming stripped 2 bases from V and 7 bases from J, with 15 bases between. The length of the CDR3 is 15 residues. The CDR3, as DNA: TGTGCTAGTGGTTTGCCCCGGGCCCTTGCTAATGAGCAGTTCTTC. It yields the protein CASGLPRALANEQFF.

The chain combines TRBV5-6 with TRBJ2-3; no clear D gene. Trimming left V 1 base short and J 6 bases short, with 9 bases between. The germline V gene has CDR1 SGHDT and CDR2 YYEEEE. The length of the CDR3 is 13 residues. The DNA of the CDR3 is TGTGCCAGCAGCTTGTCGGTGTTGGATACGCAGTATTTT. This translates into CASSLSVLDTQYF.

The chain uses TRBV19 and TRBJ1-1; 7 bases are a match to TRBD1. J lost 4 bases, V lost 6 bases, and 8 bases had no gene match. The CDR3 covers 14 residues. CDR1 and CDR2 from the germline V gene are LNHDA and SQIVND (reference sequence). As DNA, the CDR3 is TGTGCCAGTAGACCACAGGGGTCGGGCACTGAAGCTTTCTTT. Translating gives CASRPQGSGTEAFF. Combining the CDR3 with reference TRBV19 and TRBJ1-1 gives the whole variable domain DGGITQSPKYLFRKEGQNVTLSCEQNLNHDAMYWYRQDPGQGLRLIYYSQIVNDFQKGDIAEGYSVSREKKESFPLTVTSAQKNPTAFYLCASRPQGSGTEAFFGQGTRLTVV.

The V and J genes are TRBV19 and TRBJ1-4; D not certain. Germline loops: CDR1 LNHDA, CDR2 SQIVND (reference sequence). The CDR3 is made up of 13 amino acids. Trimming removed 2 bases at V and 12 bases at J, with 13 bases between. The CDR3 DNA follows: TGTGCCAGTAGTATAAAAGCGGCAGCGGAACTGTTTTTT. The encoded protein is CASSIKAAAELFF.

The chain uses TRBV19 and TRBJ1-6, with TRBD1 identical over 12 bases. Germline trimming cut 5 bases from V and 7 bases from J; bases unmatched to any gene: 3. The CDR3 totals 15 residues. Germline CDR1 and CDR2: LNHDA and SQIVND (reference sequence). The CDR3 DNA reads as TGTGCCAGTAGTCCAGGGACAGGGGGCAATTCACCCCTCCACTTT. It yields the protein CASSPGTGGNSPLHF.

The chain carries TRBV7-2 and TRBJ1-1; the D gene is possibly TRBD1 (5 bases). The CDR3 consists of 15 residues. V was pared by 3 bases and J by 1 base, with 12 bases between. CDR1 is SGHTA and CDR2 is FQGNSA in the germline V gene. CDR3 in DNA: TGTGCCAGCAGCTTTCGGGGCGGAACGAACACTGAAGCTTTCTTT. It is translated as CASSFRGGTNTEAFF.

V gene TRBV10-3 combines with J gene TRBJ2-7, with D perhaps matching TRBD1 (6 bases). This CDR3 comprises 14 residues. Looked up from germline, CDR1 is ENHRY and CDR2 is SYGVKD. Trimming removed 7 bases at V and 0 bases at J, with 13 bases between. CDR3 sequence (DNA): TGTGCCATCAAGGTCCGGGACACCTCCTACGAGCAGTACTTC. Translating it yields CAIKVRDTSYEQYF.

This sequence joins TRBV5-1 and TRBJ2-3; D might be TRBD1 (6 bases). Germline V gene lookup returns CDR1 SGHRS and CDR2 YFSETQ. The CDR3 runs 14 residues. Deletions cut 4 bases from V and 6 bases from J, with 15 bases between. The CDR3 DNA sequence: TGCGCCAGCAGCCCCTTGGACAGCGACGATACGCAGTATTTT. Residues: CASSPLDSDDTQYF.

CDR3 loop: CASSLEGGYNQPQHF. The CDR3, as DNA: TGTGCCAGCAGCTTAGAAGGTGGATACAATCAGCCCCAGCATTTT. This chain uses TRBV7-2 with TRBJ1-5, with D hard to call. Germline values: CDR1 SGHTA, CDR2 FQGNSA. The CDR3 extends over 15 amino acids. Trimming removed 1 base from V and 3 bases from J, with 10 bases in between.

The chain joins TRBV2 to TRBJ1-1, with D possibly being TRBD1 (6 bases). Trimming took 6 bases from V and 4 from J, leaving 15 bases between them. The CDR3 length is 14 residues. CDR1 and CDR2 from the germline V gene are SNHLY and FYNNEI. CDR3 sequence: CASRETGQVTEAFF. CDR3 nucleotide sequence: TGTGCCAGCAGGGAAACAGGGCAAGTCACTGAAGCTTTCTTT. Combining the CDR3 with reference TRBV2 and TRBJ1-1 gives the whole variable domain EPEVTQTPSHQVTQMGQEVILRCVPISNHLYFYWYRQILGQKVEFLVSFYNNEISEKSEIFDDQFSVERPDGSNFTLKIRSTKLEDSAMYFCASRETGQVTEAFFGQGTRLTVV.

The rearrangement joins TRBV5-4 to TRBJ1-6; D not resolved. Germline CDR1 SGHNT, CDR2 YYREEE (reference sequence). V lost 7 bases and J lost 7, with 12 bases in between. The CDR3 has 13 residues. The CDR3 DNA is TGTGCCAGCGGGCCGGGGAGAAATTCACCCCTCCACTTT. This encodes CASGPGRNSPLHF.